Listed below are T cell receptor beta chains from one sample, sequenced in a study of OX40 agonist ivuxolimab in advanced cancers. Sequencing used immunoSEQ multiplex PCR; TCRdb keeps in-frame clones, though not all of them. This sample has 34,000 or so clones, with 81% found just once. This specimen was CD4+ or CD8+ T cells sorted from blood, taken in a trial of the OX40 agonist ivuxolimab. These receptors originate from an adult with an advanced solid tumor such as melanoma, head and neck, liver or kidney cancer. The CDR3 runs from the conserved cysteine through the conserved F or W. D genes are given only for firm matches. Size is stated for part of the rows, as once, few or many counts, or as a class when the clone is expanded.

size,J,D,V,DNA,CDR3
NA,TRBJ1-5,NA,TRBV13,TGTGCCAGCAGCTTGGGCAGGGAAGGACAGCCCCAGCATTTT,CASSLGREGQPQHF
NA,TRBJ2-1,TRBD1,TRBV5-8,TGTGCCAGCAGCTTTGGGACAGCAAGCTCCTACAATGAGCAGTTCTTC,CASSFGTASSYNEQFF
NA,TRBJ1-6,NA,TRBV27,TGTGCCAGCAGTTGGCGTACAGACTATAATTCACCCCTCCACTTT,CASSWRTDYNSPLHF
NA,TRBJ1-6,NA,TRBV29-1,TGCAGCGCGCAAGACAGTCCCAATTCACCCCTCCACTTT,CSAQDSPNSPLHF
NA,TRBJ2-5,TRBD1,TRBV7-6,TGTGCCAGCAGCGGGGACAGGGGTACCCAGTACTTC,CASSGDRGTQYF
NA,TRBJ1-1,NA,TRBV2,TGTGCCAGCAGAGGGGTGAACACTGAAGCTTTCTTT,CASRGVNTEAFF
NA,TRBJ2-7,TRBD1,TRBV28,TGTGCCAGCAGTCTCAGGGGGCCCTACGAGCAGTACTTC,CASSLRGPYEQYF
NA,TRBJ1-1,NA,TRBV2,TGTGCCACCAAGGGACTGCTGAACACTGAAGCTTTCTTT,CATKGLLNTEAFF
NA,TRBJ1-5,TRBD1,TRBV7-2,TGTGCCAGCAGCTGGACAGGGGGCGCGGGTCAGCCCCAGCATTTT,CASSWTGGAGQPQHF
NA,TRBJ1-1,NA,TRBV27,TGTGCCAGCAGTTTTGGGGGAAACACTGAAGCTTTCTTT,CASSFGGNTEAFF
NA,TRBJ1-1,NA,TRBV19,TGTGCCAGTACCGCAATAACTGGGGACACTGAAGCTTTCTTT,CASTAITGDTEAFF
NA,TRBJ2-5,NA,TRBV14,TGTGCCAGCAGCCAAGATCCCCCGAGGGAAGAGACCCAGTACTTC,CASSQDPPREETQYF
NA,TRBJ2-7,TRBD1,TRBV7-6,TGTGCCAGCAGCCCCCCAGGGGGCGCGAACGGCGAGCAGTACTTC,CASSPPGGANGEQYF
NA,TRBJ1-2,NA,TRBV7-9,TGTGCCAGCAGCGCTAGCGGCTATGGCTACACCTTC,CASSASGYGYTF
NA,TRBJ2-2,NA,TRBV5-6,TGTGCCAGCAGCTTGGTACTCCGGGAGCTGTTTTTT,CASSLVLRELFF
NA,TRBJ2-2,NA,TRBV5-6,TGTGCCAGCAGCTTCGTGAACTACCACTCGAACACCGGGGAGCTGTTTTTT,CASSFVNYHSNTGELFF
NA,TRBJ2-5,NA,TRBV9,TGTGCCAGCAGCACTAGCCCGGGGACCCAGTACTTC,CASSTSPGTQYF
NA,TRBJ2-7,TRBD2,TRBV9,TGTGCCAGCAGCGTAGAGCCTAGCGGAACATCCTACGAGCAGTACTTC,CASSVEPSGTSYEQYF
NA,TRBJ1-2,NA,TRBV10-3,TGTGCCATCAGTGAGTCGAGGTCGGGGCCGGATGGCTACACCTTC,CAISESRSGPDGYTF
NA,TRBJ1-2,NA,TRBV10-1,TGCGCCAGCAGTGAATACGATCCGGGACACGGAGTTTTCGGTTATGGCTACACCTTC,CASSEYDPGHGVFGYGYTF
NA,TRBJ1-6,NA,TRBV6-1,TGTGCCAGCAGAGGGCCACGCGATCATTCACCCCTCCACTTT,CASRGPRDHSPLHF
NA,TRBJ2-6,TRBD1,TRBV11-3,TGTGCCAGCAGCTTCTCTGGACAGGGGGCGTCCGGGGCCAACGTCCTGACTTTC,CASSFSGQGASGANVLTF
once,TRBJ2-2,TRBD1,TRBV10-2,TGCGCCAGCAGCTTGGACAGGGCCACCGGGGAGCTGTTTTTT,CASSLDRATGELFF
NA,TRBJ1-5,TRBD1,TRBV7-9,TGTGCCAGCAGCTTCGACAGGGGAAGGGGTAATCAGCCCCAGCATTTT,CASSFDRGRGNQPQHF
NA,TRBJ2-7,TRBD1,TRBV19,TGTGCCAGTAGTACCCCGGGACAGCAACTGGGGGAGCAGTACTTC,CASSTPGQQLGEQYF
NA,TRBJ2-7,NA,TRBV7-2,TGTGCCAGCAGCTTAGCCACGATTCGGGGCGGAGTGCCCTACGAGCAGTACTTC,CASSLATIRGGVPYEQYF
NA,TRBJ2-3,NA,TRBV11-2,TGTGCCAGCAGCCCGCGGCCCACGGATACGCAGTATTTT,CASSPRPTDTQYF
NA,TRBJ2-3,TRBD1,TRBV2,TGTGCCAGCAGCCCCGGGACAGGGGGGGGGTATACGCAGTATTTT,CASSPGTGGGYTQYF
NA,TRBJ2-4,NA,TRBV28,TGTGCCAGCACCCCCAGGGCAGGCATTCAGTACTTC,CASTPRAGIQYF
NA,TRBJ1-5,NA,TRBV2,TGTGCCAGCAGTGAATCGGTACCCCTTGATCAGCCCCAGCATTTT,CASSESVPLDQPQHF
NA,TRBJ2-1,TRBD2,TRBV10-3,TGTGCCATCAGTGAGAGGCTAGCGGGAGCCTATGAGCAGTTCTTC,CAISERLAGAYEQFF
once,TRBJ2-3,TRBD2,TRBV11-3,TGTGCCAGCAGCTTCCTAGCGGGAGTAGCAGATACGCAGTATTTT,CASSFLAGVADTQYF
NA,TRBJ1-2,TRBD1,TRBV4-1,TGCGCCAGCAGCCAATCCGGGACAGGGGAGGGCTACACCTTC,CASSQSGTGEGYTF
NA,TRBJ1-2,NA,TRBV6-6,TGTGCCAGCAGTATGGACCGGTTGGACGGCTACACCTTC,CASSMDRLDGYTF
medium-sized,TRBJ2-5,NA,TRBV4-1,TGCGCCAGCAGACTGGGGTTTGGGGAGACCCAGTACTTC,CASRLGFGETQYF
NA,TRBJ2-2,NA,TRBV6-6,TGTGCCAGCGGGGTCCGTGACACCGGGGAGCTGTTTTTT,CASGVRDTGELFF
NA,TRBJ1-4,NA,TRBV25-1,TGTGCCAGCAGTGTATCGTGGACCACTAATGAAAAACTGTTTTTT,CASSVSWTTNEKLFF
NA,TRBJ1-1,TRBD1,TRBV10-2,TGCGCCAGCAACAGGGGGTTGGGGAACACTGAAGCTTTCTTT,CASNRGLGNTEAFF
NA,TRBJ2-3,TRBD2,TRBV19,TGTGCCAGTAGTACCCTAGCGGGAGGGAGGGGTACGCAGTATTTT,CASSTLAGGRGTQYF